This T cell receptor beta chain was obtained from a study of T cell repertoires in cytomegalovirus infection. Unmatched junction bases numbered 4, after V lost 5 bases and J lost 6 bases. Germline assignment: CDR1 SGHVS and CDR2 FQNEAQ. The CDR3 runs 15 residues. A single record per CDR3 protein comes from TCRdb applying MiXCR to the reads. The sample shows approximately 250,000 distinct CDR3 sequences, roughly 6.5% of them seen only once. This clonotype has ten or more counts. The origin of this receptor is a human donor in good health (CMV status not recorded). Some clones in this sample may be carry-over from other donors' samples. This chain uses TRBV7-8 with TRBJ1-4; TRBD1 matches at 12 bases. Sequenced material: PBMCs. CDR3: CASSGDRGQDEKLFF. In DNA form, the CDR3 reads TGTGCCAGCAGCGGGGACAGGGGGCAGGATGAAAAACTGTTTTTT.